Following are 2 T cell receptor beta chains from one sample sequenced in a study of siplizumab effects on memory and regulatory T cells. Assay: immunoSEQ multiplex PCR; the TCRdb copy retains only in-frame clones and omits some. This sample yields over 100,000 clones, of which over 85% are seen a single time; 0.55% to 0.7% belongs to the top ten. The sample taken for sequencing was Tregs sorted from blood. All receptors derive from a human donor in good health.

The chain joins TRBV5-1 to TRBJ1-2; possibly TRBD1 for D (5 bases). This CDR3 contains 14 residues. Germline lookup yields CDR1 SGHRS and CDR2 YFSETQ. Trimming removed 0 bases from V and 4 bases from J, with 10 bases in between. The chain's CDR3 is CASSLEGFTYGYTF. CDR3 nucleotide sequence: TGCGCCAGCAGCTTGGAGGGGTTTACCTATGGCTACACCTTC.

CDR3 DNA: TGTGCCAGCAGTGGACACAGGGGTGGAACTAATGAAAAACTGTTTTTT. This sequence encodes CASSGHRGGTNEKLFF. The chain combines TRBV6-1 with TRBJ1-4; 7 bases fit TRBD1. Germline V gives CDR1 MNHNS, CDR2 SASEGT. Trimming removed 4 bases from V and 1 base from J; junction bases left unmatched: 6. The CDR3 totals 16 residues.